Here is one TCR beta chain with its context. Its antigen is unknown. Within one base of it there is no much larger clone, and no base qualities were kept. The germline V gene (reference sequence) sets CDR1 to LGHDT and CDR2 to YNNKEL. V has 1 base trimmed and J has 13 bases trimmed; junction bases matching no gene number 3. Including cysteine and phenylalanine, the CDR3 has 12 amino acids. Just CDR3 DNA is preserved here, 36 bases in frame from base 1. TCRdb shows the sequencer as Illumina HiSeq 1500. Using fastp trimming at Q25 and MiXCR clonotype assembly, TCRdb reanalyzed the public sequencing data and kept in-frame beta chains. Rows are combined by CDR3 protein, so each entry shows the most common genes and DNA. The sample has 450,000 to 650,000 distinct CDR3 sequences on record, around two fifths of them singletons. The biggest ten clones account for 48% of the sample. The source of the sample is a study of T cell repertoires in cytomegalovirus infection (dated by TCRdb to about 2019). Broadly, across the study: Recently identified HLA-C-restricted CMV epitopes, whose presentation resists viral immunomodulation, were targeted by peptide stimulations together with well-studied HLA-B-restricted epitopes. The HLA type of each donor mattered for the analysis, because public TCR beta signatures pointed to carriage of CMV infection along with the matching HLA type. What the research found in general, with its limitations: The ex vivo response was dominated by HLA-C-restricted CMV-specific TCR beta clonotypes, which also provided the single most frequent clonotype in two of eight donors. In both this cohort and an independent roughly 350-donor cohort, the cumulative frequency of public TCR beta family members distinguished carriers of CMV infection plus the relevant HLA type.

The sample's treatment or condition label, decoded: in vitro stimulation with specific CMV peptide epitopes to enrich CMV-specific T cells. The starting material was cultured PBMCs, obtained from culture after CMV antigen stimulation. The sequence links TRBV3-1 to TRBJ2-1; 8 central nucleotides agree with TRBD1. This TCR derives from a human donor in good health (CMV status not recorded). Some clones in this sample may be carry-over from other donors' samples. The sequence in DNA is TGTGCCAGCAGCCAAGGCAGGGGGCCTCAGTTCTTC. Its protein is CASSQGRGPQFF.